This TCR beta chain stems from a study of control samples from healthy donors and cancer patients. Clones were sequenced by immunoSEQ multiplex PCR, and TCRdb holds only the in-frame ones, with some missing. The profile covers approximately 89,000 clones, with more than 75% appearing a single time and roughly 21% taken by the ten largest. Between the trimmed V and J ends, which lost 3 bases and 3 bases, there was a span of 8 bases. The CDR3 sequence is 13 residues long. Germline V gene data show CDR1 as SEHNR and CDR2 as FQNEAQ (reference sequence). This TCR was sampled from a man aged 25 to 45 in good health. The genes are TRBV7-9 and TRBJ2-5, with D unclear. The sequenced sample consisted of blood. This CDR3 reads CASSFYGEETQYF. The CDR3 bases are TGTGCCAGCAGCTTTTACGGAGAAGAGACCCAGTACTTC.